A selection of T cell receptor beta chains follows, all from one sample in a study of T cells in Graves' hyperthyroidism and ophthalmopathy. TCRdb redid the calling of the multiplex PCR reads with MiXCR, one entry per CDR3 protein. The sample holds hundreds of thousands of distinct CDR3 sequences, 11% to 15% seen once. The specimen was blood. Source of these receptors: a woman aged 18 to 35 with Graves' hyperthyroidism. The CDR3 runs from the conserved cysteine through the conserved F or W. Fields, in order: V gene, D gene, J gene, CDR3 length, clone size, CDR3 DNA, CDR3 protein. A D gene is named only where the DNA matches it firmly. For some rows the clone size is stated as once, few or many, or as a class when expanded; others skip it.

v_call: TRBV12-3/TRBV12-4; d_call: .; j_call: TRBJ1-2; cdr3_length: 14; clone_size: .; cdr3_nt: TGTGCCAGCAGCCGATTGGGCAGGCCTAGTGGTTACACCTTC; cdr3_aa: CASSRLGRPSGYTF
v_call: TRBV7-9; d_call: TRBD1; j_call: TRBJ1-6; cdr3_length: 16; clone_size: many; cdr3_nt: TGTGCCAGCAGCCCCCTCGGACAGGGGGATAATTCACCCCTCCACTTT; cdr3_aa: CASSPLGQGDNSPLHF
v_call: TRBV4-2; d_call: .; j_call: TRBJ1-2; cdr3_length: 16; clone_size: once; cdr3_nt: TGTGCCAGCAGCCACGGGCAAACAGGGCCCGTATATGGCTACACCTTC; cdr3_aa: CASSHGQTGPVYGYTF
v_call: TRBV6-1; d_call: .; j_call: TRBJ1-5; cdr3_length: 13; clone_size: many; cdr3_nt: TGTGCCAGCAGTCCTGACTTCATTCAGCCCCAGCATTTT; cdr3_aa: CASSPDFIQPQHF
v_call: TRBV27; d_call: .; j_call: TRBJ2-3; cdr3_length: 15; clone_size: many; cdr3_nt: TGTGCCAGCAGTCCCCGGACTGGAAACACAGATACGCAGTATTTT; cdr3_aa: CASSPRTGNTDTQYF
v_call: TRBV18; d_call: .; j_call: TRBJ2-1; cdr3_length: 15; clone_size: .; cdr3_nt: TGTGCCAGCTCACTTAGACTAGTTCCTTCAAATGAGCAGTTCTTC; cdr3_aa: CASSLRLVPSNEQFF
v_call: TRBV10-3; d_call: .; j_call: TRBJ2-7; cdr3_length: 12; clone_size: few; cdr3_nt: TGTGCCATCAGTGACTCAGGATACGAGCAGTACTTC; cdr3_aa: CAISDSGYEQYF
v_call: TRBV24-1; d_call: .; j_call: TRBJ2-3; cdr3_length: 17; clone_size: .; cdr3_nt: TGTGCCACCAGTGATATCCCTTACGGGCCCGGCACAGATACGCAGTATTTT; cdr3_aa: CATSDIPYGPGTDTQYF
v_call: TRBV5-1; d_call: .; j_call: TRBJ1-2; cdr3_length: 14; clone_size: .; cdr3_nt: TGCGCCAGCAGCTCGCCGGGACTGCTCTATGGCTACACCTTC; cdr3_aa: CASSSPGLLYGYTF
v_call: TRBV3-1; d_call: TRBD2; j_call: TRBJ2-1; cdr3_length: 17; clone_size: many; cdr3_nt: TGTGCCAGCAGCCAAGATGTACAGCGGGAGGCCCGGGGTGAGCAGTTCTTC; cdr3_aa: CASSQDVQREARGEQFF
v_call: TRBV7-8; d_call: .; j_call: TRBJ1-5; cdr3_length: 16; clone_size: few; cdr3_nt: TGTGCCAGCAGCTTAGAGGAGGTCGCTTTCAATCAGCCCCAGCATTTT; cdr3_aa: CASSLEEVAFNQPQHF
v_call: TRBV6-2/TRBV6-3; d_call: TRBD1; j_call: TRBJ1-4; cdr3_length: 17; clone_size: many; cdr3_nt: TGTGCCAGCAGCGCGGGACAGCTATCCGTCGGGAATGAAAAACTGTTTTTT; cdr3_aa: CASSAGQLSVGNEKLFF
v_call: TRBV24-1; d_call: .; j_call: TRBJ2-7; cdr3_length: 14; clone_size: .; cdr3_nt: TGTGCCACCAGTGATGGCGCAGTCCCCTACGAGCAGTACTTC; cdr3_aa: CATSDGAVPYEQYF
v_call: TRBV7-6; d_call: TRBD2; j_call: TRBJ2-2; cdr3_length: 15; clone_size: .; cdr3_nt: TGTGCCAGCAGGAGGACTAGCGGGAACACCGGGGAGCTGTTTTTT; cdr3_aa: CASRRTSGNTGELFF
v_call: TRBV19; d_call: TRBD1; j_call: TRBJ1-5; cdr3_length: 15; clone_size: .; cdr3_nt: TGTGCCAGTAGTATAGTGGGGACAGGGAGTCAGCCCCAGCATTTT; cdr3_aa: CASSIVGTGSQPQHF
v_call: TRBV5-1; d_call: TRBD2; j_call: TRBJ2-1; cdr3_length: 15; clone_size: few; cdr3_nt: TGCGCCAGCAGCGGGGAAAGCGGGGGTTACAATGAGCAGTTCTTC; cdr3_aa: CASSGESGGYNEQFF
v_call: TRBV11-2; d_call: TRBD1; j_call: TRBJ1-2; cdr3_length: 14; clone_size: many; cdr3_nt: TGTGCCAGCAGCCCTACTCAGGGGGAGGACCGCTACACCTTC; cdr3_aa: CASSPTQGEDRYTF
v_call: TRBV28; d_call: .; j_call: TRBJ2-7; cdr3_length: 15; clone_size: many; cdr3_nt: TGTGCCAGCAGCCACCCGGGACGGAGCTCCTACGAGCAGTACTTC; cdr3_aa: CASSHPGRSSYEQYF
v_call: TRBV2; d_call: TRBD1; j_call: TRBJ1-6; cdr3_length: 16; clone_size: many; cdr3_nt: TGTGCCAGCAGAGAGACAGGGGTTTTTAACAATTCACCCCTCCACTTT; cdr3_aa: CASRETGVFNNSPLHF
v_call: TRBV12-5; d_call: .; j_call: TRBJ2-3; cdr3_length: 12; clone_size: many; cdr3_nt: TGTGCTAGTGGAGCCGACACAGATACGCAGTATTTT; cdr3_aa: CASGADTDTQYF
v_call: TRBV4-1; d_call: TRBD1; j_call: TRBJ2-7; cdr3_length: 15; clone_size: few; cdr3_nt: TGCGCCAGCAGCCAAGAGGACAGGGACACATACGAGCAGTACTTC; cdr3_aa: CASSQEDRDTYEQYF
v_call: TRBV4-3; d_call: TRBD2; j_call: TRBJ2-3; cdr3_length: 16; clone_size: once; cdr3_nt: TGCGCCAGCACCCCGGGAGTAGCGGGAGGGATAGATACGCAGTATTTT; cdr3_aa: CASTPGVAGGIDTQYF
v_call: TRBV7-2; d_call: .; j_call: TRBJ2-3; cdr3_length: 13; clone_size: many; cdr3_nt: TGTGCCAGCAGCTTAGCCCCAGAAGATACGCAGTATTTT; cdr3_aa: CASSLAPEDTQYF
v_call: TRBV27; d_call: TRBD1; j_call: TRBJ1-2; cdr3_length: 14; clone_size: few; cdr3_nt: TGTGCCAGCAGTTTAACGACAGGGAACTATGGCTACACCTTC; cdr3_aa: CASSLTTGNYGYTF
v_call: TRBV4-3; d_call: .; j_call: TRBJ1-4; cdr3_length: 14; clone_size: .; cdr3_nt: TGCGCCAGCAGCCAAGGGGGTGGAAAAGAAAAACTGTTTTTT; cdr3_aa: CASSQGGGKEKLFF
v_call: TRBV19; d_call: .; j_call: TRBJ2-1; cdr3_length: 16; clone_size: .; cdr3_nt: TGTGCCAGTAGTATAGATGAGGGGGGACAGATACATGAGCAGTTCTTC; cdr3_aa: CASSIDEGGQIHEQFF
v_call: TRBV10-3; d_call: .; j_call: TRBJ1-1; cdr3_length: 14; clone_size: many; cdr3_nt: TGTGCCATCAGTGAGGAGGCAGCGAACACTGAAGCTTTCTTT; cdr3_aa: CAISEEAANTEAFF
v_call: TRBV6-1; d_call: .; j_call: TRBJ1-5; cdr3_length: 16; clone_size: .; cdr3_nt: TGTGCCAGCAGTACCACAGGTCCCTATAGCAATCAGCCCCAGCATTTT; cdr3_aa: CASSTTGPYSNQPQHF
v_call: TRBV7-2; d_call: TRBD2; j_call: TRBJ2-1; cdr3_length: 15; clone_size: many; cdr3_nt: TGTGCCAGCAGCCCGGGACTAGCGGGAGTGACTGAGCAGTTCTTC; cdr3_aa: CASSPGLAGVTEQFF
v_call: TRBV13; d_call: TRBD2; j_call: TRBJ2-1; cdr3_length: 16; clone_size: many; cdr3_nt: TGTGCCAGCAGCCCTGGTGAGGGTAGCGGGAGCCGGGAGCAGTTCTTC; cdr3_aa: CASSPGEGSGSREQFF
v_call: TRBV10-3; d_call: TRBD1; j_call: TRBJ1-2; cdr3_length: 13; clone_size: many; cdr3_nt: TGTGCCATCAAGGGACAGGGCCCGGAGGGCTACACCTTC; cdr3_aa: CAIKGQGPEGYTF
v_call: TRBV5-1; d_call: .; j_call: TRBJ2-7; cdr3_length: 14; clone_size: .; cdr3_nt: TGCGCCAGCAGCCCGGGACCGGACACCTACGAGCAGTACTTC; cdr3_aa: CASSPGPDTYEQYF
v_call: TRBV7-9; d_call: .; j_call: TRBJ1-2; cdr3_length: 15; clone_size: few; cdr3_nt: TGTGCCAGCAGCTCCGGGAAAGCCAGGGGTTATGGCTACACCTTC; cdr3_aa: CASSSGKARGYGYTF
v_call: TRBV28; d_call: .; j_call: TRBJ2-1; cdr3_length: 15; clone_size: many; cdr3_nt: TGTGCCAGCAGTTTATTAAGCGGAACCTACAATGAGCAGTTCTTC; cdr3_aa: CASSLLSGTYNEQFF
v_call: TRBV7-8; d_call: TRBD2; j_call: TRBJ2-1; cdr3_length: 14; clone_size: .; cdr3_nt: TGTGCCAGCAGCTTATGGCGGGAGGAAGATGAGCAGTTCTTC; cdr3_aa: CASSLWREEDEQFF
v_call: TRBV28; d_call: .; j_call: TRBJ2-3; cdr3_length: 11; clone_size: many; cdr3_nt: TGTGCCAGCACCTACAGGGATACGCAGTATTTT; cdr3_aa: CASTYRDTQYF
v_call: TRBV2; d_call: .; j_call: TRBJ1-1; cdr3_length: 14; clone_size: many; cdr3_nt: TGTGCCAGCAGTGAAGCGCGGGCTATCGCTGAAGCTTTCTTT; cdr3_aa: CASSEARAIAEAFF
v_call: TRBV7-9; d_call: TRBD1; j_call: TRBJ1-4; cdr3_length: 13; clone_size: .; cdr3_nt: TGTGCCAGCAGCACCCGGGACAGTGAAAAACTGTTTTTT; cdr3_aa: CASSTRDSEKLFF
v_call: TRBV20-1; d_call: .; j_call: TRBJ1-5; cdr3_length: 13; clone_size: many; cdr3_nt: TGCAGTGCTAGAGATTTAAGTGATCAGCCCCAGCATTTT; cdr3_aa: CSARDLSDQPQHF
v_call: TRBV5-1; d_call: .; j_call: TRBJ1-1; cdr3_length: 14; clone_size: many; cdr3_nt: TGCGCCAGCAGCTTGGGCCCAACAGGGACTGAAGCTTTCTTT; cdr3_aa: CASSLGPTGTEAFF
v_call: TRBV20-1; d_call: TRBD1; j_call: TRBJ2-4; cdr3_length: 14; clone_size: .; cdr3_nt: TGCAGTGCTAGGGACCCGGGACAGAAAAACATTCAGTACTTC; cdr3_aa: CSARDPGQKNIQYF
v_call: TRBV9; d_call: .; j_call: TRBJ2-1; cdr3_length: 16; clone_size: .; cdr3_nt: TGTGCCAGCAGCGGGAGAGGGGACGCCCCCTACAATGAGCAGTTCTTC; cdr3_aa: CASSGRGDAPYNEQFF